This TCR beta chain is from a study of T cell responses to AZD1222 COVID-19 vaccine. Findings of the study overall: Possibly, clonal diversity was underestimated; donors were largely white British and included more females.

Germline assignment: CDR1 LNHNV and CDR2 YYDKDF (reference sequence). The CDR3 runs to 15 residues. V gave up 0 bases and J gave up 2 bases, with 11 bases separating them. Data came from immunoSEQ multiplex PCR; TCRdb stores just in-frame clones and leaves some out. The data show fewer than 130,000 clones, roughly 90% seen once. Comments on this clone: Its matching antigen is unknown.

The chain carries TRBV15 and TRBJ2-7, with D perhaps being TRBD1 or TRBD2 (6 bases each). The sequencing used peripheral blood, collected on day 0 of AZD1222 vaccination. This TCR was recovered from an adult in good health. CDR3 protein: CATSRDRGAAYEQYF. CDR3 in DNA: TGTGCCACCAGCAGAGATAGGGGGGCGGCCTACGAGCAGTACTTC.